This TCR beta chain was sequenced for a study of T cell repertoires in cytomegalovirus infection. As regards this clonotype: Its antigen is undetermined. At one end, the junction sequence differs from germline, possibly due to a read error.

CDR3 length: 13 residues. CDR1 and CDR2 from the germline V gene are SGHTA and FQGNSA. One entry per CDR3 protein results from TCRdb running MiXCR on the reads. The sample shows around 750,000 distinct CDR3 sequences, about 33% of them seen only once. This chain connects TRBV7-2 to TRBJ2-3, with D perhaps assigned TRBD1 or TRBD2 (5 bases each). The source of this sequence is a human donor in good health (CMV status not recorded). Some clones in this sample may be carry-over from other donors' samples. This specimen consisted of cultured CD8+ T cells from PBMCs, obtained from culture after CMV antigen stimulation. CDR3 bases: TGTGTCAGCAGTAGGGACGCTCCAGATACGCAGTATTTT. Translation: CVSSRDAPDTQYF. Together with reference TRBV7-2 and TRBJ2-3, the CDR3 gives the full variable domain: GAGVSQSPSNKVTEKGKDVELRCDPISGHTALYWYRQSLGQGLEFLIYFQGNSAPDKSGLPSDRFSAERTGGSVSTLTIQRTQQEDSAVYLCVSSRDAPDTQYFGPGTRLTVL.